The 16 T cell receptor beta chains presented below share a single source sample, sequenced in a study of blood T cell repertoires in COVID-19 (TCRdb year 2020). The library came from the immunoSEQ multiplex PCR assay. TCRdb stores this immuneACCESS table with in-frame sequences only. Part of the clones is absent; in the studies checked, under half of the shortfall reflects unresolved V genes, and no reason is known for the rest. The sample table holds 200,000 or so clones, of which more than 85% were seen once. 0.75% to 1% of the sample belongs to the ten largest clones. Sequencing was carried out using peripheral blood. The receptors here all came from a man in his sixties with COVID-19, enrolled during active disease.

This clone was observed a handful of times. The J gene is TRBJ2-1, the V gene TRBV18; 7 bases match TRBD2. The CDR3 consists of 14 residues. Germline V gene data show CDR1 as KGHSH and CDR2 as LQKENI. The junction had 6 bases not matched to a gene; V was cut back by 0 bases and J by 10 bases. The CDR3 reads CASSPPGGRGEQFF. CDR3 sequence (DNA): TGTGCCAGCTCACCACCCGGTGGGCGGGGGGAGCAGTTCTTC. Full variable domain (missing parts from reference TRBV18 and TRBJ2-1): NAGVMQNPRHLVRRRGQEARLRCSPMKGHSHVYWYRQLPEEGLKFMVYLQKENIIDESGMPKERFSAEFPKEGPSILRIQQVVRGDSAAYFCASSPPGGRGEQFFGPGTRLTVL.

This rearrangement joins TRBV19 to TRBJ2-1, with TRBD2 identical over 8 bases. CDR3 length equals 18 residues. Looked up from germline, CDR1 is LNHDA and CDR2 is SQIVND (reference sequence). Trimming cost V 4 bases and J 0 bases; bases outside gene matches: 11. CDR3 in amino acids: CASSTDLLAGHSYNEQFF. The CDR3 region has the DNA TGTGCCAGTAGTACCGATCTCCTAGCGGGCCACTCCTACAATGAGCAGTTCTTC.

This chain uses TRBV9 with TRBJ2-7, with a tentative D call TRBD2 (6 bases). Trimming stripped 0 bases from V and 3 bases from J, with 10 bases between. This CDR3 is 14 amino acids long. The germline V gene encodes CDR1 SGDLS and CDR2 YYNGEE. CDR3 nucleotides: TGTGCCAGCAGCGTAGGGAGCGGGTACTACGAGCAGTACTTC. Translating gives CASSVGSGYYEQYF.

The gene calls are TRBV12-3 or TRBV12-4 and TRBJ2-7; TRBD2 aligns across 8 bases. The V segment lost 3 bases and the J segment 6 bases; nucleotides outside the gene matches: 4. This CDR3 contains 13 residues. CDR3 sequence (DNA): TGTGCCAGCAGTTTGGGACTAGTCCCCGAGCAGTACTTC. It translates to CASSLGLVPEQYF.

The V and J genes are TRBV4-2 and TRBJ2-7, with 7 positions matching TRBD2. The CDR3 length is 15 residues. The J segment lost 1 base and the V segment lost 0 bases, leaving 3 bases of the junction unmatched. Germline CDR1 and CDR2: LGHNA and YNFKEQ. In DNA form, the CDR3 reads TGTGCCAGCAGCCAAGAATCGCGGGAGTCCTACGAGCAGTACTTC. This gives the protein CASSQESRESYEQYF.

This chain links TRBV27 with TRBJ2-1, with a possible D match to TRBD1 (6 bases). Germline CDR1 is MNHEY and CDR2 is SMNVEV (reference sequence). V was cut by 3 bases and J by 4 bases, with 13 bases left in between. The CDR3 loop spans 15 amino acids. In DNA form, the CDR3 reads TGTGCCAGCAGTTTTCGGGCCGGGACATACAATGAGCAGTTCTTC. This encodes CASSFRAGTYNEQFF.

The chain couples TRBV9 to TRBJ2-2, with 11 positions matching TRBD1. The CDR3 loop spans 17 amino acids. V shed 3 bases and J 1 base; nucleotides not matched to a gene: 5. Germline V gene sequence: CDR1 SGDLS, CDR2 YYNGEE. CDR3 bases: TGTGCCAGCAGCGGCAGGACAGGGGGCCTGAACACCGGGGAGCTGTTTTTT. It is translated as CASSGRTGGLNTGELFF.

The CDR3: CASSLPRSSSGPYNEQFF. DNA for the CDR3: TGCGCCAGCAGCTTGCCCAGATCGTCTAGCGGACCTTACAATGAGCAGTTCTTC. The chain joins TRBV5-1 to TRBJ2-1, with 7 bases lining up with TRBD2. V shed 1 base and J 4 bases; nucleotides not matched to a gene: 14. Germline V gives CDR1 SGHRS, CDR2 YFSETQ. The CDR3 has 18 residues.

The V and J genes are TRBV9 and TRBJ2-7; a possible D gene is TRBD2 (7 bases). The CDR3 sequence is 15 residues long. V was trimmed by 0 bases and J by 4 bases, leaving 14 bases between them. The V gene's germline CDR1 is SGDLS and CDR2 YYNGEE. CDR3 in DNA: TGTGCCAGCAGCGTAGGGAAGGGGGGGCCGTACGAGCAGTACTTC. This gives the protein CASSVGKGGPYEQYF.

The rearrangement uses TRBV3-1 (or the pseudogene TRBV3-2) and TRBJ1-2, with 9 bases lining up with TRBD1. CDR1 and CDR2 from the germline V gene are LGHDT and YNNKEL (reference sequence). Trimming cost V 3 bases and J 6 bases; bases outside gene matches: 8. The CDR3 is made up of 15 amino acids. In nucleotides, the CDR3 is TGTGCCAGCAGCCAGCCGGGACAGGGATCCCATGGCTACACCTTC. Translated, it gives CASSQPGQGSHGYTF.

The CDR3, as DNA: TGCGCCAGCAGCCAAGAACTCCGGGACAGGGGTCCTAACACTGAAGCTTTCTTT. Amino acid sequence: CASSQELRDRGPNTEAFF. The rearrangement uses TRBV4-1 and TRBJ1-1; TRBD1 matches at 10 bases. The CDR3 has 18 residues. Looked up from germline, CDR1 is MGHRA and CDR2 is YSYEKL. V was pared by 0 bases and J by 2 bases, with 9 bases of the junction left unmatched.

This clone was seen only once. The V call is TRBV5-1, the J call TRBJ2-1; D uncertain. V lost 4 bases, J lost 4 bases, and 6 bases lay in between. Germline values: CDR1 SGHRS, CDR2 YFSETQ. The CDR3 covers 12 residues. CDR3 in DNA: TGCGCCAGCAGCGAGTTATACAATGAGCAGTTCTTC. Translating it yields CASSELYNEQFF.

The chain couples TRBV28 to TRBJ1-4, with 8 positions matching TRBD1. Germline V gene data show CDR1 as MDHEN and CDR2 as SYDVKM. The CDR3 has 15 amino acids. The V segment lost 5 bases and the J segment 7 bases; nucleotides outside the gene matches: 9. This chain's CDR3 is CASSVHRGIVEKLFF. Here the CDR3 DNA reads TGTGCCAGCAGTGTCCACAGGGGGATAGTTGAAAAACTGTTTTTT.

The chain carries TRBV6-5 and TRBJ1-1; D possibly corresponds to TRBD1 (6 bases). CDR1 MNHEY and CDR2 SVGAGI come from the germline V gene. The length of the CDR3 is 11 residues. V lost 9 bases to trimming and J lost 13 bases, with 18 bases between them. CDR3 in amino acids: CASRIRGRGFF. CDR3 in DNA: TGTGCCAGTAGGATCAGGGGAAGGGGTTTCTTT.

This sequence joins TRBV3-1 (or the pseudogene TRBV3-2) and TRBJ1-1, with a possible D match to TRBD1 (6 bases). CDR3 length: 15 residues. CDR1 is LGHDT, CDR2 YNNKEL, per germline (reference sequence). The V and J ends lost 2 bases and 1 base respectively, with 11 bases between them. The CDR3 region is CASSQIPTGNTEAFF. CDR3 DNA sequence: TGTGCCAGCAGCCAAATCCCGACAGGGAACACTGAAGCTTTCTTT.

The V and J genes are TRBV18 and TRBJ1-2; 8 bases agree with TRBD1. This CDR3 region has 13 residues. Germline V lookup: CDR1 KGHSH, CDR2 LQKENI. With 4 bases clipped from V and 4 bases from J, the junction kept 2 bases outside the gene matches. The CDR3, as DNA: TGTGCCAGCTCACAAGACAGGGGCTATGGCTACACCTTC. Its translation: CASSQDRGYGYTF. The full variable domain, completed using reference TRBV18 and TRBJ1-2, is NAGVMQNPRHLVRRRGQEARLRCSPMKGHSHVYWYRQLPEEGLKFMVYLQKENIIDESGMPKERFSAEFPKEGPSILRIQQVVRGDSAAYFCASSQDRGYGYTFGSGTRLTVV.